What follows describes a single T cell receptor (beta chain). Its antigen is unidentified. TCRdb's copy holds only in-frame clones and misses some; the assay was immunoSEQ multiplex PCR. The top ten hold more than 1.3% of the sample, which has around 56,000 clones, 85% to 90% seen once. CDR3 length: 13 amino acids. V was cut by 3 bases and J by 10 bases, with 18 bases left in between. Germline CDR1 reads GTSNPN; CDR2 reads SVGIG (reference sequence). This entry comes from a study of OX40 agonist ivuxolimab in advanced cancers. Study results and caveats: CD8+ T cells (on average) carried more expanded clones than CD4+ T cells.

This sequence originates from an adult with an advanced solid tumor such as melanoma, head and neck, liver or kidney cancer. The rearrangement joins TRBV30 to TRBJ1-1, with D possibly matching TRBD1 (6 bases). This specimen consisted of CD4+ or CD8+ T cells sorted from blood, obtained in a trial of the OX40 agonist ivuxolimab. The CDR3 sequence is CAWRGTGRGRAFF. The CDR3 region has the DNA TGTGCCTGGAGAGGAACAGGGAGGGGAAGAGCTTTCTTT.